This T cell receptor beta chain was recorded in a study of T-cell reconstitution after alpha-beta-depleted transplantation in children. Points from the study as a whole: Reports say that about two months after transplant, the alpha-beta T cells came out of several hundred graft clones that had expanded.

This CDR3 contains 16 residues. Looked up from germline, CDR1 is KGHDR and CDR2 is SFDVKD. Unique molecular identifiers were built into the TCRbeta library. Each CDR3 protein gets one entry after TCRdb re-called the PCR reads with MiXCR. The data contain fewer than 350,000 distinct CDR3 sequences, 9.5% to 13% of them singletons. This clonotype was picked up many times. Its antigen is not identified. Its ends do not fully match the called genes, so a read error is possible. The sample here was PBMCs, taken before TCRalphabeta/CD19-depleted stem cell transplant. This clonotype was sampled from a boy younger than two with acute myeloid leukemia, due to receive a stem cell transplant. The chain uses TRBV24-1 and TRBJ2-3; a possible D gene is TRBD2 (7 bases). The CDR3: CATSDLRGASIDTQYF. CDR3 in DNA: TGTGCCACCAGTGATTTGCGGGGGGCCAGCATAGATACGCAGTATTTT.